These T cell receptor beta chains were read from a single sample in a study of T cells in Graves' hyperthyroidism and ophthalmopathy. A single record per CDR3 protein comes from TCRdb applying MiXCR to the multiplex PCR reads. The table includes 400,000 to 500,000 distinct CDR3 sequences, 12% to 15% detected once. The specimen was blood. The origin of the receptors is a woman between 18 and 30 years old with Graves' hyperthyroidism. CDR3s include the opening cysteine and the closing phenylalanine or tryptophan. The order of the fields is J gene, V gene, D gene, clone size, CDR3 DNA, CDR3 protein. The D gene is left open where the match is weak. Part of the rows lack a size; the others show once, few, many or a class for expanded clones.

>TRBJ2-7|TRBV6-1|TRBD1|many
TGTGCCAGCAGTATCAACAGGGGCTCCTACGAGCAGTACTTC
CASSINRGSYEQYF
>TRBJ2-7|TRBV19|NA|NA
TGTGCCAGTAGTATCGCCGGTCGCTCCTACGAGCAGTACTTC
CASSIAGRSYEQYF
>TRBJ2-1|TRBV18|NA|few
TGTGCCAGCTCACCACGCGAGAGCTCCTACAATGAGCAGTTCTTC
CASSPRESSYNEQFF
>TRBJ2-5|TRBV28|TRBD2|many
TGTGCCAGCAGTTTATCGGGCCTAGCGGGAACCCAAGAGACCCAGTACTTC
CASSLSGLAGTQETQYF
>TRBJ2-5|TRBV12-5|TRBD1|NA
TGTGCTAGTGGTTTGGGACAGGGTCGGGAGACCCAGTACTTC
CASGLGQGRETQYF
>TRBJ2-7|TRBV25-1|NA|few
TGTGCCAGCAGTAACCCCGGGGCCTACGAGCAGTACTTC
CASSNPGAYEQYF
>TRBJ2-7|TRBV15|TRBD2|many
TGTGCCACCAGCAGAGCTCACCGGGGGGCCTACGAGCAGTACTTC
CATSRAHRGAYEQYF
>TRBJ1-6|TRBV30|NA|few
TGTGCCTGGAGTGCGTCGAGCTCCTATAATTCACCCCTCCACTTT
CAWSASSSYNSPLHF
>TRBJ2-7|TRBV30|NA|NA
TGTGCCTGGAGTAGGGCCTGGGAGCAGTACTTC
CAWSRAWEQYF
>TRBJ2-7|TRBV6-1|NA|many
TGTGCCAGCAGGCTGACGGGGGGCTCTTACGAGCAGTACTTC
CASRLTGGSYEQYF
>TRBJ2-5|TRBV9|NA|NA
TGTGCCAGCAGCGTAGGATCGGGGGGCGAGTCTTACCAAGAGACCCAGTACTTC
CASSVGSGGESYQETQYF
>TRBJ2-1|TRBV20-1|NA|NA
TGCAGTGCTAGAGATCTCGGACACACCAATGAGCAGTTCTTC
CSARDLGHTNEQFF
>TRBJ2-4|TRBV28|NA|NA
TGTGCCAGCAGTGTCTTGGCAGACCAAGACATTCAGTACTTC
CASSVLADQDIQYF
>TRBJ2-7|TRBV28|NA|NA
TGTGCCAGCAGCCTAATGTCGCCCGGGGAGCAGTACTTC
CASSLMSPGEQYF
>TRBJ1-2|TRBV12-3/TRBV12-4|NA|few
TGTGCCAGCACCCGGGGGCTGCCGGATGGCTACACCTTC
CASTRGLPDGYTF
>TRBJ1-1|TRBV20-1|NA|few
TGCAGTGCTAGCCAGGGATCGAACACTGAAGCTTTCTTT
CSASQGSNTEAFF
>TRBJ2-3|TRBV20-1|TRBD1|many
TGCAGTGCCGGACAGGGAAACACAGATACGCAGTATTTT
CSAGQGNTDTQYF
>TRBJ2-4|TRBV5-6|TRBD2|NA
TGTGCCAGCAGCCCCATAGGAGCGGGAGTGGGAAACATTCAGTACTTC
CASSPIGAGVGNIQYF